This TCR beta chain was retrieved from a study of technical replicates of blood from a handful of donors (dated by TCRdb to about 2017). The receptor library was made with the immunoSEQ multiplex PCR assay. TCRdb mirrors the immuneACCESS table, restricted to in-frame sequences. Some clones are absent from its copies; in checked studies, under half trace to an unresolved V gene, and the reason for the others is unknown. This sample has about 81,000 clones in its table, and roughly 90% of those were observed once. The ten biggest clones cover over 0.2% of the sample. Points on this clone: What antigen it recognizes has not been identified. Qualities for individual bases were not recorded, and no much larger clone is one base off.

V is pared back by 8 bases and J by 3 bases, with 19 bases lying between the germline termini. The CDR3 spans 15 residues, from the cysteine through the phenylalanine. Just CDR3 DNA is preserved here, 45 bases in frame from base 1. The CDR1 and CDR2 encoded by the germline V gene are MDHEN and SYDVKM. The chain links TRBV28 with TRBJ1-2, and the D gene may be TRBD1, 6 bases matching. Source material: T cells isolated from PBMCs. The receptor's source is a human donor in good health. The CDR3: CASDTLQGEDYGYTF. The DNA sequence reads TGTGCCAGCGACACCTTACAGGGAGAAGACTATGGCTACACCTTC.